This TCR beta chain was sequenced for a study of cytomegalovirus exposure and HLA in healthy donors. The CDR3 covers 16 residues. Trimming removed 6 bases from V and 1 base from J; junction bases left unmatched: 8. The germline CDR1 and CDR2 sequences are ENHRY and SYGVKD. In the PCR, 60 Vbeta and 13 Jbeta primers were used. Using immunoSEQ multiplex PCR, the repertoire was profiled, and TCRdb retains in-frame clones only, with some absent. The sample consists of around 190,000 clones, roughly 82% of them appearing once. This chain links TRBV10-3 with TRBJ2-2; 7 bases are shared with TRBD2. Sequencing was carried out using PBMCs. This clonotype was sampled from a girl aged 2 to 9 in good health and CMV-seropositive. CDR3 residues: CAIRVGASGNTGELFF. In DNA form, the CDR3 reads TGTGCCATCAGGGTTGGGGCTAGCGGGAACACCGGGGAGCTGTTTTTT.